The source of this T cell receptor (beta chain) is a study of a mutant IDH1 vaccine in newly diagnosed glioma. Whole-study context: The sex distribution of treated patients was 62.5% male and 37.5% female, with a mean age of roughly 40 years.

Indicated time point: week 47, end of study. What each vaccine dose contained was 300 ug of mutant IDH1 20-mer peptide, accompanied by topical imiquimod. This CDR3 is 15 amino acids long. Per the germline V gene, CDR1 is SGHVS and CDR2 is FNYEAQ. The junction had 7 bases not matched to a gene; V was cut back by 5 bases and J by 7 bases. Notes on this clone: Its cognate antigen is unknown.

Method: immunoSEQ multiplex PCR; TCRdb's copy keeps in-frame clones and lacks some. The table has some 87,000 clones, 75% to 90% seen once. The chain couples TRBV7-6 to TRBJ2-1; TRBD2 matches at 11 bases. Sequencing was performed on PBMCs, taken from a glioma patient whose treatment included an IDH1 peptide vaccine. The receptor was derived from a middle-aged man with glioma. The CDR3 nucleotides read TGTGCCAGCAGCGTTAGCGGGGGGGCTTTGAATGAGCAGTTCTTC. As protein: CASSVSGGALNEQFF.